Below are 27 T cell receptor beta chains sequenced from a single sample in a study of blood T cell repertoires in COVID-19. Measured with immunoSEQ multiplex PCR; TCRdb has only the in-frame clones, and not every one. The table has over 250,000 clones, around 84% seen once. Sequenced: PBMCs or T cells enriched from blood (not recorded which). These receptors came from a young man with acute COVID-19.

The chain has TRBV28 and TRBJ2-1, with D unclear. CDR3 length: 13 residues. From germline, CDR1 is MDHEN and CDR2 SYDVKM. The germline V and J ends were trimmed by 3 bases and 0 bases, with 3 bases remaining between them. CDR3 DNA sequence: TGTGCCAGCAGTTTTTACTCCTACAATGAGCAGTTCTTC. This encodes CASSFYSYNEQFF.

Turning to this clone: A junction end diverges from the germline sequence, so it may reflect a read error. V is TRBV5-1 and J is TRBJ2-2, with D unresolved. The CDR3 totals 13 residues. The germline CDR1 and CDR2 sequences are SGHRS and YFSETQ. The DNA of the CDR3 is TGTGCCAGCAGTGGCGGGAACACCGGGGAGCTGTTTTTT. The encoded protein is CASSGGNTGELFF.

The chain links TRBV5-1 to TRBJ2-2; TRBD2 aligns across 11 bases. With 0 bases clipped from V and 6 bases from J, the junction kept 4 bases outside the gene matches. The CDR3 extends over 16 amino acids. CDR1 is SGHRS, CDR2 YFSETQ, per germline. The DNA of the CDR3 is TGCGCCAGCAGCTTGGCGACTAGCGGGGTATCCGGGGAGCTGTTTTTT. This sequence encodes CASSLATSGVSGELFF.

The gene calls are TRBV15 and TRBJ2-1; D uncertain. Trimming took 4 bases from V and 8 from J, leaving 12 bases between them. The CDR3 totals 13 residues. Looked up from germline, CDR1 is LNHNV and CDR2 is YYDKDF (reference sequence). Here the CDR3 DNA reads TGTGCCACCAGCACAACGACTGTGGATGAGCAGTTCTTC. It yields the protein CATSTTTVDEQFF.

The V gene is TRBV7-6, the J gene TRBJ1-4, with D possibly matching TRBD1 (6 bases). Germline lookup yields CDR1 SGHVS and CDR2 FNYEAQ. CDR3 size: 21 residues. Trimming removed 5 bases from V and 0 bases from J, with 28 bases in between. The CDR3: CASSTWTDTSRGGSTNEKLFF. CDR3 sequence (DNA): TGTGCCAGCAGCACTTGGACAGACACCTCCCGGGGAGGGTCAACTAATGAAAAACTGTTTTTT.

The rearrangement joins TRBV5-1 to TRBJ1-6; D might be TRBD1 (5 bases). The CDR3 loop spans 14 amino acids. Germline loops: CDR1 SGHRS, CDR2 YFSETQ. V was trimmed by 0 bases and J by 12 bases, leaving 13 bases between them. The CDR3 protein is CASSLGQGLEPLHF. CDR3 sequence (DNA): TGCGCCAGCAGCTTGGGGCAGGGATTGGAACCCCTCCACTTT.

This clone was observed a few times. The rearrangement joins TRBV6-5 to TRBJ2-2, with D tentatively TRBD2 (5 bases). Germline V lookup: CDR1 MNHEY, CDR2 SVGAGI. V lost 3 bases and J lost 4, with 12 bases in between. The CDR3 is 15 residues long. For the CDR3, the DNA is TGTGCCAGCAGTTATCAAAGGACTGGCACCGGGGAGCTGTTTTTT. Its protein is CASSYQRTGTGELFF.

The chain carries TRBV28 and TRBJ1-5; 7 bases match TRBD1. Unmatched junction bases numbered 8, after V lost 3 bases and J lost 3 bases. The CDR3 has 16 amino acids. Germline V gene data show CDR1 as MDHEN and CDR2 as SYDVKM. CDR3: CASSFPTGWNNQPQHF. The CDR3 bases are TGTGCCAGCAGTTTCCCGACAGGGTGGAACAATCAGCCCCAGCATTTT.

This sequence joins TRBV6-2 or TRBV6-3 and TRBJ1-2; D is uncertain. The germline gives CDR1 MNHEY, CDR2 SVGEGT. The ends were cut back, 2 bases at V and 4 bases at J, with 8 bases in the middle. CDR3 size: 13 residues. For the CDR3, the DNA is TGTGCCAGCAGTTACGCCGGTGGCTATGGCTACACCTTC. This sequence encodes CASSYAGGYGYTF.

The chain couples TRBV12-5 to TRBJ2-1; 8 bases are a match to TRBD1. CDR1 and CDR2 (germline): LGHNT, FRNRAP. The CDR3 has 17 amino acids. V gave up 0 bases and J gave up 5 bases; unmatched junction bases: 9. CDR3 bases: TGTGCTAGTGGTTTGGTACAGGGGGATTGGGCGGACAATGAGCAGTTCTTC. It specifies CASGLVQGDWADNEQFF.

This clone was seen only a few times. This chain's CDR3 is CASSTRLGQNYGYTF. CDR3 coding DNA: TGTGCCAGCAGCACCCGACTGGGACAAAACTATGGCTACACCTTC. This chain connects TRBV7-6 to TRBJ1-2, with D perhaps matching TRBD1 (6 bases). Germline V gene sequence: CDR1 SGHVS, CDR2 FNYEAQ. V lost 5 bases and J 2 bases, leaving 15 bases between the germline ends. This CDR3 contains 15 residues.

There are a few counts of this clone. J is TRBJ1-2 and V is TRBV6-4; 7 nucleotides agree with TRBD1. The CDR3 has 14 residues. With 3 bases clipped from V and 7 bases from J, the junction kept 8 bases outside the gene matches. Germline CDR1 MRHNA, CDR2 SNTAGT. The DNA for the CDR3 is TGTGCCAGCAGTGAGTCCGGGGACAGACCTGGCTACACCTTC. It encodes CASSESGDRPGYTF.

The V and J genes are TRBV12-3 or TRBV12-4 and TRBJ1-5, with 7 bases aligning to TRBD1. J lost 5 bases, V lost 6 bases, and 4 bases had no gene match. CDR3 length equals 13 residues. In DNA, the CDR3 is TGTGCCAGCAGCCGACAGGGTTATCAGCCCCAGCATTTT. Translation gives CASSRQGYQPQHF.

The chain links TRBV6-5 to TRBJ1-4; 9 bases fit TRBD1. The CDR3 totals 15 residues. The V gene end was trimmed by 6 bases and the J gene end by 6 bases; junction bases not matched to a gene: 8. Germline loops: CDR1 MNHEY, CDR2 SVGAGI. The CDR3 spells CASSPSRDRDEKLFF. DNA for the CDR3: TGTGCCAGCAGCCCCAGTCGGGACAGGGATGAAAAACTGTTTTTT.

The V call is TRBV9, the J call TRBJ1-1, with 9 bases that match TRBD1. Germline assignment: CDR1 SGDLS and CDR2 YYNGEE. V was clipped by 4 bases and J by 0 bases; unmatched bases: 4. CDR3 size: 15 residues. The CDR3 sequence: CASSTGTGMNTEAFF. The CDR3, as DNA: TGTGCCAGCAGCACCGGGACAGGGATGAACACTGAAGCTTTCTTT.

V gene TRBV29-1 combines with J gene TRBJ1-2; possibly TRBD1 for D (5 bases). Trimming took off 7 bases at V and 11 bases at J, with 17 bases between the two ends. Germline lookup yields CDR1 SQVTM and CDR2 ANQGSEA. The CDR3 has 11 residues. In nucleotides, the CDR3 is TGCAGCGGGGGTCAGACGGAGGGGTACACCTTC. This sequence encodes CSGGQTEGYTF. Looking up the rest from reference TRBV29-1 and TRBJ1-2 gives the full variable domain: SAVISQKPSRDICQRGTSLTIQCQVDSQVTMMFWYRQQPGQSLTLIATANQGSEATYESGFVIDKFPISRPNLTFSTLTVSNMSPEDSSIYLCSGGQTEGYTFGSGTRLTVV.

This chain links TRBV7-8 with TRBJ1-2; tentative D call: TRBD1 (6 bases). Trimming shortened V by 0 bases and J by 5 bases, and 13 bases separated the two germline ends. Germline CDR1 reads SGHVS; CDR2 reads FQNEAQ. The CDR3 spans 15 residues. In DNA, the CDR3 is TGTGCCAGCAGCTTAGCAGAGACAGGACCATATGGCTACACCTTC. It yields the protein CASSLAETGPYGYTF.

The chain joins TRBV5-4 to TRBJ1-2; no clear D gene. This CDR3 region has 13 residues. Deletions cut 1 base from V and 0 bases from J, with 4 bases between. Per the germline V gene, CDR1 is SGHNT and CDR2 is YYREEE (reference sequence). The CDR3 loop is CASSLLANYGYTF. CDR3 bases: TGTGCCAGCAGCTTGCTAGCTAACTATGGCTACACCTTC.

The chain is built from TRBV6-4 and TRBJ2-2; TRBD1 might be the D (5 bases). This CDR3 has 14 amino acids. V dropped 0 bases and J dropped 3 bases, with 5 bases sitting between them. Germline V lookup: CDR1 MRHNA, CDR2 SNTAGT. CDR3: CASSDSTDTGELFF. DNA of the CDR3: TGTGCCAGCAGTGACTCGACAGACACCGGGGAGCTGTTTTTT.

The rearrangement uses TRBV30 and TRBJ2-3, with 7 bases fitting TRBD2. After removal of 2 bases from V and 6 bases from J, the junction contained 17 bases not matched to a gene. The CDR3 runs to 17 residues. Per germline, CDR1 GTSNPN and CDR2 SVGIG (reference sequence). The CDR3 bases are TGTGCCTGGAGTAACCGTCGGGGGGTCGTAAGTATGGATACGCAGTATTTT. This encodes CAWSNRRGVVSMDTQYF.

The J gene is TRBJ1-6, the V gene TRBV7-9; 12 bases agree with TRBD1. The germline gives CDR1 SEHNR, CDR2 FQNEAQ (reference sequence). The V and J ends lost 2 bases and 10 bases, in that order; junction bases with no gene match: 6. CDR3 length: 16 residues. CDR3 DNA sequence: TGTGCCAGCAGCTTAATGGGACAGGGGGCTGGATCACCCCTCCACTTT. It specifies CASSLMGQGAGSPLHF.

The CDR3 bases are TGTGCCAGCAGCCCTCAGACAGGGGCACGGTCACCCCTCCACTTT. Translated, it gives CASSPQTGARSPLHF. V is TRBV9 and J is TRBJ1-6; TRBD1 agrees at 8 bases. The CDR3 runs 15 residues. The V gene's germline CDR1 is SGDLS and CDR2 YYNGEE. With V trimmed by 4 bases and J by 10 bases, 10 bases remained unmatched.

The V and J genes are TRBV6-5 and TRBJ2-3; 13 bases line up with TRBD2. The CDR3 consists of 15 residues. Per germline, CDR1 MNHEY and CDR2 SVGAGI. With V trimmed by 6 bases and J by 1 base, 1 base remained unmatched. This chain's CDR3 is CASRGLAGRTDTQYF. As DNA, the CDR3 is TGTGCCAGCAGGGGACTAGCGGGGCGCACAGATACGCAGTATTTT.

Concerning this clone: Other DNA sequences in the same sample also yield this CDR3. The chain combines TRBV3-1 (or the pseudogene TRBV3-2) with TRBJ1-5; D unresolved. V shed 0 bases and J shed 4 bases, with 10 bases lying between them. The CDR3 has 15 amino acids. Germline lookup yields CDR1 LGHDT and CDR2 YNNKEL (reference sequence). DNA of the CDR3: TGTGCCAGCAGCCAAGATCTAGGCGGGAATCAGCCCCAGCATTTT. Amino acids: CASSQDLGGNQPQHF.

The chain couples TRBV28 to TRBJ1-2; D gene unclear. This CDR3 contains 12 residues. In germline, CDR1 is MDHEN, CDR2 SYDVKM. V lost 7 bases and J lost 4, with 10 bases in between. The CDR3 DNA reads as TGTGCCAGCAATAGAGGTTCCTATGGCTACACCTTC. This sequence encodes CASNRGSYGYTF.

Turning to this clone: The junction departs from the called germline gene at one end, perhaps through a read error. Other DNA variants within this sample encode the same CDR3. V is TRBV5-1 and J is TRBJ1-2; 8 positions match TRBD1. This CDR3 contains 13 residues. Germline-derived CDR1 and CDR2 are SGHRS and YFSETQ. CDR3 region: CASSLGQASGYTF. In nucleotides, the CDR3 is TGTGCCAGCAGCTTGGGACAGGCCTCGGGCTACACCTTC.

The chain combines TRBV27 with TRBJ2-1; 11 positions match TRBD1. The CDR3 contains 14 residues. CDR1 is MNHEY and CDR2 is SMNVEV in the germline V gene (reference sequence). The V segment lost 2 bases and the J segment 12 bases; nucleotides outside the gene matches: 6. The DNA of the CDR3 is TGTGCCAGCAGTTTACTCGGGACAGGGGGTATGCAGTTCTTC. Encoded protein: CASSLLGTGGMQFF.